This T cell receptor beta chain was sequenced for a study of cytomegalovirus exposure and HLA in healthy donors. Study-wide results and caveats: Researchers catalogued 160 or so TCR beta chains as cytomegalovirus-associated. It was likely that a cluster of highly shared sequence variants was a sequencing artifact.

Primers: 60 Vbeta forward and 13 Jbeta reverse. Clones were read by immunoSEQ multiplex PCR, and TCRdb kept only the in-frame ones, dropping some. The sample includes about 170,000 clones, less than 85% of them seen just once. To note about this clone: Its antigen remains unidentified.

Sample: PBMCs. The sequence derives from a boy aged 2 to 9 in good health and CMV-seronegative.

In DNA, the CDR3 is TGTGCCACCCGGCGACAGGCGAACTATGGCTACACCTTC. Encoded protein: CATRRQANYGYTF. This chain connects TRBV7-9 to TRBJ1-2, with a weak D call TRBD1 (6 bases). The V gene's germline CDR1 is SEHNR and CDR2 FQNEAQ (reference sequence). Trimming shortened V by 10 bases and J by 2 bases, and 14 bases separated the two germline ends. This CDR3 is 13 amino acids long.